These 16 T cell receptor beta chains originate from one sample sequenced in a study of shared clonotypes between healthy human individuals. TCRdb's table, derived via immunoSEQ multiplex PCR, lists solely in-frame clones and lacks some. The sample lists fewer than 200,000 clones; 90% to 95% were seen once. Sequencing was performed on naive CD4+ T cells sorted from blood. The subset is: CD45RA+ positively selected. Receptors originate from a woman younger than 45 in good health.

Remarks on this clone: At one of its ends the junction is not consistent with the germline gene, which may arise from a read error. This chain joins TRBV6-5 and TRBJ2-7; D is undetermined. The CDR3 covers 15 residues. CDR1 MNHEY and CDR2 SVGAGI come from the germline V gene. CDR3 nucleotide sequence: TGTGCCAGCAGGGCTGGGTATTCCTCCTCCCACGAGCAGTACTTC. The encoded protein is CASRAGYSSSHEQYF.

The chain links TRBV5-4 to TRBJ1-1, with no clear D. The V and J ends lost 4 bases and 1 base respectively, with 17 bases between them. Germline CDR1 reads SGHNT; CDR2 reads YYREEE (reference sequence). This CDR3 spans 16 amino acids. The CDR3 DNA follows: TGTGCCAGCAGCCCTCCCCCGAACGGACGGAACACTGAAGCTTTCTTT. Protein: CASSPPPNGRNTEAFF.

V usage is TRBV7-9 and J usage is TRBJ1-4, with D hard to call. The CDR3 has 13 amino acids. Per germline, CDR1 SEHNR and CDR2 FQNEAQ (reference sequence). Trimming removed 2 bases at V and 7 bases at J, with 8 bases between. Here the CDR3 reads CASSLKGTEKLFF. The CDR3 DNA reads TGTGCCAGCAGCTTAAAGGGAACTGAAAAACTGTTTTTT.

The chain uses TRBV7-8 and TRBJ2-5; D might be TRBD2 (5 bases). The germline V gene has CDR1 SGHVS and CDR2 FQNEAQ. Trimming pared 5 bases from V and 5 bases from J, leaving 18 bases between. The CDR3 is made up of 15 amino acids. In DNA form, the CDR3 reads TGTGCCAGCAGCCCGCAGACGGGGTCGGGGGAGACCCAGTACTTC. It codes for CASSPQTGSGETQYF.

The V gene is TRBV7-8, the J gene TRBJ2-7, with D hard to call. Germline CDR1 SGHVS, CDR2 FQNEAQ. Trimming stripped 0 bases from V and 5 bases from J, with 11 bases between. CDR3 size: 14 residues. CDR3: CASSLAVSVNEQYF. The CDR3 DNA sequence: TGTGCCAGCAGCTTAGCAGTATCCGTAAACGAGCAGTACTTC. Full variable domain (outside the CDR3, taken from reference TRBV7-8 and TRBJ2-7): GAGVSQSPRYKVAKRGQDVALRCDPISGHVSLFWYQQALGQGPEFLTYFQNEAQLDKSGLPSDRFFAERPEGSVSTLKIQRTQQEDSAVYLCASSLAVSVNEQYFGPGTRLTVT.

This CDR3 is CASSTMDAYEQYF. CDR3 nucleotide sequence: TGTGCCAGTAGTACCATGGACGCGTACGAGCAGTACTTC. The chain carries TRBV19 and TRBJ2-5; D ambiguous. The J call may be faulty, since TRBJ2-7 better matches the DNA end. The CDR3 is 13 amino acids. In germline, CDR1 is LNHDA, CDR2 SQIVND (reference sequence).

This clone was observed a few times. This sequence joins TRBV9 and TRBJ1-2; D gene ambiguous. The CDR3 loop spans 12 amino acids. V lost 6 bases and J 8 bases, leaving 14 bases between the germline ends. Germline CDR1 SGDLS, CDR2 YYNGEE. DNA for the CDR3: TGTGCCAGCATAGACGGGTTTCGGGGCTACACCTTC. This encodes CASIDGFRGYTF.

CDR3 DNA sequence: TGTGCCAGCAGTTTAGACAGGGTCTATGGCTACACCTTC. Translation: CASSLDRVYGYTF. The V and J genes are TRBV28 and TRBJ1-2; 7 nucleotides match TRBD1. V shed 2 bases, J shed 4 bases, and the junction held 1 base outside the gene matches. Per germline, CDR1 MDHEN and CDR2 SYDVKM. CDR3 length: 13 amino acids.

This chain connects TRBV7-2 to TRBJ1-5; the D is unclear. The length of the CDR3 is 16 residues. Between the trimmed V and J ends, which lost 5 bases and 7 bases, there was a span of 21 bases. Looked up from germline, CDR1 is SGHTA and CDR2 is FQGNSA. In DNA form, the CDR3 reads TGTGCCAGCAGCCGCGTCTCGGGAGACGGGAGACAGCCCCAGCATTTT. Its translation is CASSRVSGDGRQPQHF. The full variable domain, completed using reference TRBV7-2 and TRBJ1-5, is GAGVSQSPSNKVTEKGKDVELRCDPISGHTALYWYRQSLGQGLEFLIYFQGNSAPDKSGLPSDRFSAERTGGSVSTLTIQRTQQEDSAVYLCASSRVSGDGRQPQHFGDGTRLSIL.

This clone has just a few counts. The chain combines TRBV5-1 with TRBJ2-7, with unresolved D. This CDR3 is 11 amino acids long. From germline, CDR1 is SGHRS and CDR2 YFSETQ. V was clipped by 5 bases and J by 3 bases, with 6 bases between them. The CDR3 here is CASRRFYEQYF. Here the CDR3 DNA reads TGCGCCAGCAGACGGTTCTACGAGCAGTACTTC. The whole variable domain, filled in from reference TRBV5-1 and TRBJ2-7, reads KAGVTQTPRYLIKTRGQQVTLSCSPISGHRSVSWYQQTPGQGLQFLFEYFSETQRNKGNFPGRFSGRQFSNSRSEMNVSTLELGDSALYLCASRRFYEQYFGPGTRLTVT.

This rearrangement joins TRBV7-2 to TRBJ2-2; TRBD2 matches 10 bases. This CDR3 is 16 amino acids long. Germline assignment: CDR1 SGHTA and CDR2 FQGNSA. The V and J ends lost 5 bases and 5 bases, in that order; junction bases with no gene match: 8. The CDR3 DNA sequence: TGTGCCAGCAGCCAAACTAGCGGGATCGGGACCGGGGAGCTGTTTTTT. Translation: CASSQTSGIGTGELFF.

The gene calls are TRBV6-1 and TRBJ2-3; D gene unclear. CDR1 and CDR2 from the germline V gene are MNHNS and SASEGT. This CDR3 spans 15 amino acids. Between the trimmed V and J ends, which lost 7 bases and 1 base, there was a span of 15 bases. The DNA for the CDR3 is TGTGCCAGCATACGGGTACCTACCGGCACAGATACGCAGTATTTT. Amino acids: CASIRVPTGTDTQYF.

This clone appeared a single time. The chain carries TRBV19 and TRBJ2-5; D gene unclear. The end of the DNA is better explained by TRBJ2-7, so the J call may be wrong. The CDR3 runs to 14 residues. Germline V gene data show CDR1 as LNHDA and CDR2 as SQIVND (reference sequence). CDR3 sequence reads: CASSIPSRSYEQYF. The CDR3 DNA reads TGTGCCAGTAGTATCCCCAGCCGTTCCTACGAGCAGTACTTC.

The chain combines TRBV2 with TRBJ2-3; 7 nucleotides match TRBD2. V was pared by 1 base and J by 5 bases, with 12 bases of the junction left unmatched. This CDR3 is built from 17 residues. The germline V gene encodes CDR1 SNHLY and CDR2 FYNNEI. CDR3 residues: CASSEGMVGGPGDTQYF. Written as DNA, the CDR3 is TGTGCCAGCAGTGAAGGGATGGTGGGAGGGCCTGGAGATACGCAGTATTTT. Drawing the rest from reference TRBV2 and TRBJ2-3, the complete variable domain is EPEVTQTPSHQVTQMGQEVILRCVPISNHLYFYWYRQILGQKVEFLVSFYNNEISEKSEIFDDQFSVERPDGSNFTLKIRSTKLEDSAMYFCASSEGMVGGPGDTQYFGPGTRLTVL.

The chain carries TRBV18 and TRBJ2-3; the D gene is possibly TRBD2 (6 bases). Between the trimmed V and J ends, which lost 3 bases and 0 bases, there was a span of 10 bases. Germline CDR1 and CDR2: KGHSH and LQKENI. This CDR3 has 15 amino acids. In DNA form, the CDR3 reads TGTGCCAGCTCACCGAGGCGGGACAGCACAGATACGCAGTATTTT. Amino acids: CASSPRRDSTDTQYF.

The chain employs TRBV27 and TRBJ2-5; 10 bases agree with TRBD2. Unmatched junction bases numbered 4, after V lost 3 bases and J lost 0 bases. The germline CDR1 and CDR2 sequences are MNHEY and SMNVEV (reference sequence). The CDR3 has 16 residues. CDR3 nucleotides: TGTGCCAGCAGTTTTTCACTAGCGGGGAACCAAGAGACCCAGTACTTC. As protein: CASSFSLAGNQETQYF.